This T cell receptor beta chain was documented in a study of blood T cell repertoires in COVID-19 (dated by TCRdb to about 2020). In terms of the full investigation: Samples covering the acute and convalescent phases of COVID-19 were provided by collaborators in the United States, Italy and Spain. Where available, HLA class I and class II types were taken from metadata supplied by the sample provider and were not determined by assay-based typing. The prospective study material was composed of cDNA or gDNA derived from T cells, B-cell-depleted T cells, or PBMCs. The repertoires were released in a freely available public database meant as a resource for research on the immune response to SARS-CoV-2. Samples were obtained from the ongoing ImmuneRACE study (first 160 participants) and from some 1,300 subjects provided by 6 global collaborators. Sample metadata almost always included a de-identified subject ID, COVID-19 status, age in years and sex. Subjects who had been exposed to COVID-19, were actively infected with it, or had recovered from it provided the deeply sampled blood TCRbeta repertoires that made up the dataset.

Participants in the prospective study were aged roughly 18 to 90 years, lived in about two dozen United States geographic areas, and enrolled through a virtual design. To assign participants to cohorts, the prospective study relied on clinical history that participants themselves reported in a screening survey and a study questionnaire. For ImmuneRACE Cohort 3, a participant was defined as recovered based on two consecutive negative NP/OP PCR tests, clearance by a healthcare professional, or resolution of symptoms. Each participant in the prospective study had whole blood, serum and a nasopharyngeal or oropharyngeal swab collected by mobile phlebotomists. Over a roughly two-month period, participants in the prospective study had the option of providing additional blood draws and questionnaires. Prospective study blood samples were shipped either frozen or at room temperature before DNA extraction.

The investigation overall reported the following: How much clinical and demographic metadata was included differed by source and by participant, and the metadata was provided uncurated.

As concerns this clone: The target of this receptor is not known. Qualities for individual bases were not recorded, and no much larger clone is one base off.

TCRbeta CDR3 regions were amplified from genomic DNA using the immunoSEQ Assay, a bias-controlled multiplex PCR. Concerning the study's data processing: The number of nucleated cells in each sample was estimated from the amplification of reference gene primers within the assay. To quantify the absolute abundance of each unique TCRbeta CDR3 rearrangement, sequence reads were collapsed and filtered. Productive Simpson clonality was computed per sample as the square root of Simpson's diversity index over productive rearrangements. As stored in TCRdb, this immuneACCESS dataset retains in-frame rearrangements with V and J assigned. A fraction of the clones does not appear; measured against another copy, unresolved V genes explain less than half of the discrepancy, and the remainder lacks a known reason. V, J and clone size are those of that table, while D and trimming were read from the DNA. Across this sample there are roughly 140,000 clones, with around 85% seen only once. 6.2% of the sample rests with the top ten.

The sample comprised PBMCs or T cells enriched from blood (not recorded which). The TCR was taken from a woman aged 35 to 49 who had recovered from COVID-19.

The CDR3 loop reads CASSYVGARSYEQYF. At the DNA level, the sequence is TGTGCCAGCAGTTACGTCGGAGCCCGCTCCTACGAGCAGTACTTC. The V and J segments used are TRBV6-6 and TRBJ2-7; no D gene can be assigned with confidence. The germline V gene (reference sequence) specifies MNHNY as CDR1 and SVGAGI as CDR2. The CDR3 spans 15 residues, from the cysteine through the phenylalanine. Only the CDR3 part of the read is kept: 45 bases, read in frame from the first base. The trim is 2 bases for V and 0 bases for J, with a gap of 11 bases between the germline ends.